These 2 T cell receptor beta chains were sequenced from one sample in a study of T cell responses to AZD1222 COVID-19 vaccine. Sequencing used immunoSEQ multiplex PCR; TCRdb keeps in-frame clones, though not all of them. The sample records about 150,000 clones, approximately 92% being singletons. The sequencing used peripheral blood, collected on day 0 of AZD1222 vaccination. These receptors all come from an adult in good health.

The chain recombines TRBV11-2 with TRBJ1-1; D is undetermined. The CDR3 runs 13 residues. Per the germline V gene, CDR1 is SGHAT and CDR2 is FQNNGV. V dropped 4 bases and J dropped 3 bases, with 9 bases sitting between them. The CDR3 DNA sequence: TGTGCCAGCAGCTATCGACAAGACACTGAAGCTTTCTTT. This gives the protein CASSYRQDTEAFF.

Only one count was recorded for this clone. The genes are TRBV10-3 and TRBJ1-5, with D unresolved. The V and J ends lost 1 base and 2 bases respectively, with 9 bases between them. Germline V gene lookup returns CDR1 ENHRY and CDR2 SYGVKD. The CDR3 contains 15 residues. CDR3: CAISEFLSGNQPQHF. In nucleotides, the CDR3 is TGTGCCATCAGTGAGTTCCTGTCTGGCAATCAGCCCCAGCATTTT.